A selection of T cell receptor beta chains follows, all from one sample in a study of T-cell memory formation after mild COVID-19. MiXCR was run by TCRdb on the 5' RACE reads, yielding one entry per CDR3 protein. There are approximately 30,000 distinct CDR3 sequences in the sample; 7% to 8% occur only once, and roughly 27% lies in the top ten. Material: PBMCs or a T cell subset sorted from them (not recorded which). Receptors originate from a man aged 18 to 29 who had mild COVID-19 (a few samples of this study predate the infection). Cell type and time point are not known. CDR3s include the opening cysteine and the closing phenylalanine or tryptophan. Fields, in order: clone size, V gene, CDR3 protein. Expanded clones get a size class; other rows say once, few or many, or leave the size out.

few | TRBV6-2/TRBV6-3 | CASRVPTGLSQIDSGANVLTF
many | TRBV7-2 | CASTRLLRLGATDTQYF
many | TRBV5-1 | CASSLDRANYGYTF
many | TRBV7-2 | CASSLGQGYTEAFF
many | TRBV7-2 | CASSRTGIWQETQYF
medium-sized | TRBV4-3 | CASSQDGRGREETQYF
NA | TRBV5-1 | CASSPGVILNTGELFF
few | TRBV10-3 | CAISVGSLLSGANVLTF
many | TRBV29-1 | CSVRAGDSYEQYF
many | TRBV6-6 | CASSYYFGGVSYNEQFF
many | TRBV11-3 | CASSLGQGAGETQYF
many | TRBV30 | CAWGGRYEQYF
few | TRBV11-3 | CASSSEMGHTQYF
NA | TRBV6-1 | CASTSRVGTYEQYF
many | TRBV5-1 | CASSAGTRSFDTQYF
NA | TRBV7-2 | CASTQPGLYTEAFF